This T cell receptor beta chain was recorded in a study of cytomegalovirus exposure and HLA in healthy donors. Method: immunoSEQ multiplex PCR; TCRdb's copy keeps in-frame clones and lacks some. The sample consists of some 290,000 clones, approximately 86% of them appearing once. As concerns this clone: What it binds is unknown.

Study-wide results and caveats: The authors confirmed in vitro that a few CMV-associated chains were specific for CMV antigens. Subsequent analysis of the 120 or so validation repertoires found a tendency for first-cohort TCR clusters to co-occur.

What was sequenced was PBMCs. This TCR was recovered from a man aged 25-45 years in good health and CMV-seronegative.

The CDR3 reads CASSQETGGANYGYTF. As DNA, the CDR3 is TGCGCCAGCAGCCAAGAAACAGGGGGAGCTAACTATGGCTACACCTTC. The V and J genes are TRBV4-1 and TRBJ1-2, with 8 bases that match TRBD1. Germline V gives CDR1 MGHRA, CDR2 YSYEKL. The CDR3 sequence is 16 residues long. With V trimmed by 0 bases and J by 0 bases, 3 bases remained unmatched.